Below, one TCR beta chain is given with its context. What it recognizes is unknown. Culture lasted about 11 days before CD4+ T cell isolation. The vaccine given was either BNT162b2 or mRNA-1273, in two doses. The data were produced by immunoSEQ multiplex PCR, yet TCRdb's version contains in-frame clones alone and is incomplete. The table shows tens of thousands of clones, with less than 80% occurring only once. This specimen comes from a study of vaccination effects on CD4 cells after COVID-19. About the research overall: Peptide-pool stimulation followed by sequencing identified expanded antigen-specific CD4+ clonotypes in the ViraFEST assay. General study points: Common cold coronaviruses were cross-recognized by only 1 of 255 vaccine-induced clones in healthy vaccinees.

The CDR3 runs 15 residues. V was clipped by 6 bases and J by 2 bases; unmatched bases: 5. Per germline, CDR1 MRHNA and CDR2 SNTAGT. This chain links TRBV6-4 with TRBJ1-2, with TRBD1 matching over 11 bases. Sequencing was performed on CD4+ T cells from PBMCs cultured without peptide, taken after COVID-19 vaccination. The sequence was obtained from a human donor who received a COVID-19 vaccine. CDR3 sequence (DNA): TGTGCCAGCAGGCAGGGACAGGGGGTGAACTATGGCTACACCTTC. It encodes CASRQGQGVNYGYTF.